Following are 21 T cell receptor beta chains from one sample sequenced in a study of blood T cells in healthy people across ages. It was with a sample-barcoded 5' primer and a J-beta primer mix that a second PCR of roughly 6 to 11 cycles was run. TCRdb fed the 5' RACE reads into MiXCR, producing one record per CDR3 protein. The repertoire includes 1.5 million to 1.8 million distinct CDR3 sequences, 40% to 45% of them detected once, and just over 4% sits in the top ten. The material sequenced was blood. The receptors shown here come from a woman between 18 and 29 years old in good health.

This clonotype has a handful of counts. The chain is built from TRBV29-1 and TRBJ2-1; 7 bases agree with TRBD1. The CDR3 is 14 residues long. Germline assignment: CDR1 SQVTM and CDR2 ANQGSEA. The V and J ends lost 0 bases and 7 bases, in that order; junction bases with no gene match: 6. CDR3 region: CSVEDYKQGNEQFF. The CDR3 coding sequence is TGCAGCGTTGAAGACTATAAACAGGGGAATGAGCAGTTCTTC.

This clonotype was counted a few times. The J gene is TRBJ2-7, the V gene TRBV9; 7 nucleotides agree with TRBD1. The CDR3 sequence is 15 residues long. Per germline, CDR1 SGDLS and CDR2 YYNGEE. Trimming at V came to 0 bases and at J to 1 base, leaving 4 bases not matched to a gene. The DNA of the CDR3 is TGTGCCAGCAGCGTAGGAACAGGGGCTTCCTACGAGCAGTACTTC. It codes for CASSVGTGASYEQYF.

V gene TRBV20-1 combines with J gene TRBJ2-7; TRBD2 matches 11 bases. The CDR3 has 14 amino acids. The germline gives CDR1 DFQATT, CDR2 SNEGSKA (reference sequence). V lost 4 bases, J lost 3 bases, and 5 bases stayed unmatched. Here the CDR3 reads CSAISGRAIYEQYF. For the CDR3, the DNA is TGCAGTGCTATTAGCGGGAGGGCCATCTACGAGCAGTACTTC.

A few counts support this clonotype. The V gene is TRBV7-2, the J gene TRBJ2-3, with 9 bases fitting TRBD2. CDR1 is SGHTA, CDR2 FQGNSA, per germline. The junction had 15 bases not matched to a gene; V was cut back by 2 bases and J by 0 bases. The CDR3 contains 20 residues. CDR3: CASSLKVLAGVITSTDTQYF. The CDR3 region has the DNA TGTGCCAGCAGCTTAAAAGTCTTAGCGGGAGTAATTACAAGCACAGATACGCAGTATTTT.

This rearrangement joins TRBV29-1 to TRBJ2-5, with TRBD2 matching 8 bases. CDR1 and CDR2 from the germline V gene are SQVTM and ANQGSEA. The length of the CDR3 is 15 residues. Germline trimming cut 1 base from V and 5 bases from J; bases unmatched to any gene: 9. The CDR3 bases are TGCAGCGTTGAAGTGGAGGGATCGGGAGGGGAGACCCAGTACTTC. Amino acid sequence: CSVEVEGSGGETQYF.

The chain recombines TRBV20-1 with TRBJ1-1; possible D gene TRBD1, 6 bases. Trimming cost V 3 bases and J 11 bases, with 16 bases left between them. Germline V lookup: CDR1 DFQATT, CDR2 SNEGSKA (reference sequence). The CDR3 has 12 residues. CDR3 in DNA: TGCAGTGCTAGGGATTCAGGGGTGGGGGCTTTCTTT. It is translated as CSARDSGVGAFF.

This clonotype appeared a few times. V and J are TRBV6-5 and TRBJ1-4, with 11 bases lining up with TRBD1. The germline CDR1 and CDR2 sequences are MNHEY and SVGAGI. This CDR3 region has 18 residues. The junction had 4 bases not matched to a gene; V was cut back by 0 bases and J by 1 base. For the CDR3, the DNA is TGTGCCAGCAGTTACTCGAGGACAGGGGGCGGAACTAATGAAAAACTGTTTTTT. Translation gives CASSYSRTGGGTNEKLFF.

In regard to this clonotype: A much bigger clone sits one base away, suggesting this may be a read error. The V gene is TRBV27, the J gene TRBJ1-6, with D unclear. V dropped 1 base and J dropped 0 bases, with 7 bases sitting between them. CDR1 and CDR2 (germline): MNHEY, SMNVEV (reference sequence). This CDR3 has 16 residues. The CDR3 nucleotides are TGTGCCAGCAGTTTATATGCCGCCTCCTATAATTCACCCCTCCACTTT. Translating it yields CASSLYAASYNSPLHF.

In its sample, this clonotype was seen many times. A much more abundant neighbour one base away suggests this may be a read error. The chain employs TRBV5-6 and TRBJ2-5, with TRBD2 matching 10 bases. The CDR3 has 14 residues. Germline CDR1 is SGHDT and CDR2 is YYEEEE. V shed 1 base and J 11 bases; nucleotides not matched to a gene: 8. CDR3 residues: CASSLPGLANEQYF. In DNA form, the CDR3 reads TGTGCCAGCAGCTTGCCGGGACTAGCGAATGAGCAGTACTTC.

This clonotype was detected only a few times. The V gene is TRBV5-1, the J gene TRBJ1-4, with D possibly TRBD1 on 5 matching bases. Trimming removed 0 bases at V and 10 bases at J, with 16 bases between. The CDR3 has 15 residues. CDR1 is SGHRS, CDR2 YFSETQ, per germline. The CDR3 DNA reads TGCGCCAGCAGCTTGGGAGACCACGTCGGGGGAAAACTGTTTTTT. Protein product: CASSLGDHVGGKLFF.

In this sample, this clonotype turned up a few times. The V call is TRBV29-1, the J call TRBJ2-5, with a weak D call TRBD2 (5 bases). The CDR3 runs 12 residues. The ends were cut back, 4 bases at V and 8 bases at J, with 14 bases in the middle. CDR1 SQVTM and CDR2 ANQGSEA come from the germline V gene. The CDR3 protein is CSVVHLEDTQYF. The CDR3 region has the DNA TGCAGCGTTGTCCATTTGGAGGATACCCAGTACTTC.

This clonotype was seen a few times. The chain couples TRBV5-1 to TRBJ1-2, with D maybe TRBD1 (5 bases). Trimming took 4 bases from V and 10 from J, leaving 14 bases between them. CDR1 is SGHRS, CDR2 YFSETQ, per germline. The CDR3 contains 12 residues. The CDR3 DNA follows: TGCGCCAGCAGCCCGGACGGGGGGGTCTACACCTTC. As protein: CASSPDGGVYTF.

The sample holds many counts of this clonotype. The chain is built from TRBV30 and TRBJ2-7, with D perhaps TRBD2 (6 bases). Germline V gene data show CDR1 as GTSNPN and CDR2 as SVGIG (reference sequence). The ends were cut back, 0 bases at V and 3 bases at J, with 6 bases in the middle. This CDR3 has 12 residues. The chain's CDR3 is CAWSVGSYEQYF. CDR3 coding DNA: TGTGCCTGGAGTGTCGGGAGCTACGAGCAGTACTTC.

Remarks on this clonotype: Sequence at one end of the junction differs from germline and may be a read error. The CDR3 protein is CASSLGVLAGVNTQYF. The CDR3 DNA is TGTGCAAGCAGCCTCGGCGTCCTAGCGGGGGTCAATACGCAGTATTTT. The chain has TRBV12-3 or TRBV12-4 and TRBJ2-3; 10 bases agree with TRBD2. This CDR3 region has 16 residues.

This clonotype was seen ten or more times. One end of the junction varies from germline; a read error may be responsible. The chain couples TRBV5-1 to TRBJ1-1; 8 bases are shared with TRBD1. Looked up from germline, CDR1 is SGHRS and CDR2 is YFSETQ. The CDR3 covers 14 residues. The CDR3 nucleotides read TGTGCCAGCAGTCCAGGACAGGGCGGGACTGAAGCTTTCTTT. Amino acids: CASSPGQGGTEAFF.

The rearrangement links TRBV30 to TRBJ1-2; tentatively, D is TRBD1 (5 bases). CDR1 GTSNPN and CDR2 SVGIG come from the germline V gene (reference sequence). This CDR3 has 14 residues. The V end was cut by 4 bases, the J end by 4 bases, with 16 bases between. The CDR3 DNA is TGTGCCTGGATGCGTGCAGGGAGGATCTATGGCTACACCTTC. Its translation is CAWMRAGRIYGYTF.

Note on this clonotype: Compared with germline, one end of the junction differs, possibly owing to a read error. The V call is TRBV7-2, the J call TRBJ1-2, with no clear D. The germline CDR1 and CDR2 sequences are SGHTA and FQGNSA. This CDR3 has 13 amino acids. Here the CDR3 DNA reads TGTGCCGGCAGCTTAGCAGGCCGCGCCAGCTACACCTTC. Residues: CAGSLAGRASYTF.

The chain uses TRBV7-9 and TRBJ2-5; 8 nucleotides agree with TRBD2. The V and J ends lost 3 bases and 11 bases, in that order; junction bases with no gene match: 14. Germline V gene data show CDR1 as SEHNR and CDR2 as FQNEAQ (reference sequence). This CDR3 is 15 amino acids long. The CDR3 sequence is CASSFQAGAYNEQYF. As DNA, the CDR3 is TGTGCCAGCAGCTTTCAAGCGGGGGCCTACAATGAGCAGTACTTC. Complete variable domain (other parts from reference TRBV7-9 and TRBJ2-5): DTGVSQNPRHKITKRGQNVTFRCDPISEHNRLYWYRQTLGQGPEFLTYFQNEAQLEKSRLLSDRFSAERPKGSFSTLEIQRTEQGDSAMYLCASSFQAGAYNEQYFGPGTRLLVL.

CDR3 amino acids: CASSAPGLNEQYF. The CDR3 coding sequence is TGTGCCAGCAGTGCGCCCGGACTCAATGAGCAGTACTTC. The chain is built from TRBV27 and TRBJ2-5, with a tentative D call TRBD2 (5 bases). The CDR3 loop spans 13 amino acids. The germline CDR1 and CDR2 sequences are MNHEY and SMNVEV (reference sequence). Trimming cost V 5 bases and J 11 bases, with 18 bases left between them.

This clonotype has more than one count but fewer than ten. The genes are TRBV4-2 and TRBJ1-4; weak D call: TRBD1 (5 bases). The CDR3 is 15 amino acids. The germline V gene encodes CDR1 LGHNA and CDR2 YNFKEQ. V was cut by 3 bases and J by 2 bases, with 10 bases left in between. The CDR3, as DNA: TGTGCCAGCAGCCACCCGGGGGGGACTAATGAAAAACTGTTTTTT. Its translation: CASSHPGGTNEKLFF.

This clonotype turned up a few times. The chain carries TRBV20-1 and TRBJ1-6; no definite D call. The CDR3 totals 14 residues. Germline CDR1 and CDR2: DFQATT and SNEGSKA (reference sequence). V was clipped by 1 base and J by 2 bases, with 6 bases between them. For the CDR3, the DNA is TGCAGTGCTAGAGCGGGTGCCTATAATTCACCCCTCCACTTT. It is translated as CSARAGAYNSPLHF.